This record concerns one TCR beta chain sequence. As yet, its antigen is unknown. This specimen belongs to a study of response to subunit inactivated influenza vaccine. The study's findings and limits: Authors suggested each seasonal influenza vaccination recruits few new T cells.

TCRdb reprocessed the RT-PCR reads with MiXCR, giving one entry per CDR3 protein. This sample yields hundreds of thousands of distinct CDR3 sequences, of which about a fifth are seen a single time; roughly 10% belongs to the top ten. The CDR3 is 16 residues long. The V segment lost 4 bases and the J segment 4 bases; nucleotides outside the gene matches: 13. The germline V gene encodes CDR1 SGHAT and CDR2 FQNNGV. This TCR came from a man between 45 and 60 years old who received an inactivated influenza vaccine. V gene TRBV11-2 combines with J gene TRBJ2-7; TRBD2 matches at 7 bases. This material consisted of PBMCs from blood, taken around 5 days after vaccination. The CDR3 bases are TGTGCCAGCAGCTCGCTTAAGCGGGGCTCAGGGTACGAGCAGTACTTC. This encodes CASSSLKRGSGYEQYF.